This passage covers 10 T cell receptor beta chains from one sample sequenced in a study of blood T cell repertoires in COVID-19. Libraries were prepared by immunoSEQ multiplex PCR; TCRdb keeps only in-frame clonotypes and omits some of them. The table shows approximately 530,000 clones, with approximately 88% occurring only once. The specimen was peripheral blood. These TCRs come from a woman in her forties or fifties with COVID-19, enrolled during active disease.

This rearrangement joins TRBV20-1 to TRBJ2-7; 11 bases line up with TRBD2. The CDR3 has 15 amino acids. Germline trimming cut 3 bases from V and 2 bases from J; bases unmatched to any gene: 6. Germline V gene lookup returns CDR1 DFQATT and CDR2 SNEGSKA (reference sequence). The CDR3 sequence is CSASTLAGGTYEQYF. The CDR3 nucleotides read TGCAGTGCTAGTACCCTAGCGGGGGGCACCTACGAGCAGTACTTC.

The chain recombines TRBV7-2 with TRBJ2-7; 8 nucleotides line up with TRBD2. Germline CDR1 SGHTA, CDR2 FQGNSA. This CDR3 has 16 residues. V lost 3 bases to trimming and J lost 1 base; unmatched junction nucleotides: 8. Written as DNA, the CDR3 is TGTGCCAGCAGCTTGTTCGCCGGGGGGGTTTCCTACGAGCAGTACTTC. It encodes CASSLFAGGVSYEQYF.

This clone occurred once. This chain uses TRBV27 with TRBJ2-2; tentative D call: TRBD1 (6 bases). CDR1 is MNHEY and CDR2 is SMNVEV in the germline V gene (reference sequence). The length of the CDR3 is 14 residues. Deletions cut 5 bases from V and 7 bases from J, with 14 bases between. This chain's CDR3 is CASSLGTPNGELFF. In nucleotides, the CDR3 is TGTGCCAGCAGTCTAGGGACACCCAACGGGGAGCTGTTTTTT.

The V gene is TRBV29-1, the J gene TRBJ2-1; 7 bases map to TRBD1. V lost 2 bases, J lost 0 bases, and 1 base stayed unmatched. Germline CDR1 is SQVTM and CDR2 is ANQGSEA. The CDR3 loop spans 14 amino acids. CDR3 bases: TGCAGCGTTGAAAAGGGGGCCTCCTACAATGAGCAGTTCTTC. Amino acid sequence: CSVEKGASYNEQFF.

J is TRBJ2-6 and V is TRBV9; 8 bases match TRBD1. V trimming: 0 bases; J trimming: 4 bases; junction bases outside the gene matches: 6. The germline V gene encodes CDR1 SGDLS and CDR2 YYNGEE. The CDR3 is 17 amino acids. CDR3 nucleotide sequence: TGTGCCAGCAGCGTAGCGGACAGGGTGCGAGGGGCCAACGTCCTGACTTTC. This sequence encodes CASSVADRVRGANVLTF.

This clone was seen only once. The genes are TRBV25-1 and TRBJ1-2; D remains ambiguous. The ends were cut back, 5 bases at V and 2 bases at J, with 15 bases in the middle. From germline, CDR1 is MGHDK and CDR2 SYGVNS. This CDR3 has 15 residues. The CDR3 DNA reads TGTGCCAGCAGTCTCTCCGGCGACACAAACTATGGCTACACCTTC. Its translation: CASSLSGDTNYGYTF.

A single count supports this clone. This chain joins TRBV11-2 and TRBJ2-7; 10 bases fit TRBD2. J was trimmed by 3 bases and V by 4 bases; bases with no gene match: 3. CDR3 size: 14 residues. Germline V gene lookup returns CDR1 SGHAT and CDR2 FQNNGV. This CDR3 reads CASSSQRGGYEQYF. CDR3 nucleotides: TGTGCCAGCAGCTCTCAGCGGGGGGGCTACGAGCAGTACTTC.

This CDR3 is CASFDRGRGEQYF. The CDR3 DNA sequence: TGTGCCAGTTTCGACAGGGGGCGTGGGGAGCAGTACTTC. The chain couples TRBV19 to TRBJ2-7; TRBD1 aligns across 10 bases. CDR1 is LNHDA, CDR2 SQIVND, per germline (reference sequence). CDR3 length equals 13 residues. V lost 8 bases, J lost 7 bases, and 8 bases stayed unmatched.

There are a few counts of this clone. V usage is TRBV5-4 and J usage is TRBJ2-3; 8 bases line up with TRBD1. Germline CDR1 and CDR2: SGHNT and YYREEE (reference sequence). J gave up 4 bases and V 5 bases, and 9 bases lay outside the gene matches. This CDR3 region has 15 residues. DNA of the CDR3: TGTGCCAGCAGTTCTCAGCTACAGGGGGCAGATACGCAGTATTTT. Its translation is CASSSQLQGADTQYF.

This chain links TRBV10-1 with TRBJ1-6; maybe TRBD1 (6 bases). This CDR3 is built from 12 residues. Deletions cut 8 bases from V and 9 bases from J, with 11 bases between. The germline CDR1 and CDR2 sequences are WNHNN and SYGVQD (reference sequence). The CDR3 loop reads CASGRGGSPLHF. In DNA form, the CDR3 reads TGCGCCAGCGGAAGAGGGGGTTCACCCCTCCACTTT.